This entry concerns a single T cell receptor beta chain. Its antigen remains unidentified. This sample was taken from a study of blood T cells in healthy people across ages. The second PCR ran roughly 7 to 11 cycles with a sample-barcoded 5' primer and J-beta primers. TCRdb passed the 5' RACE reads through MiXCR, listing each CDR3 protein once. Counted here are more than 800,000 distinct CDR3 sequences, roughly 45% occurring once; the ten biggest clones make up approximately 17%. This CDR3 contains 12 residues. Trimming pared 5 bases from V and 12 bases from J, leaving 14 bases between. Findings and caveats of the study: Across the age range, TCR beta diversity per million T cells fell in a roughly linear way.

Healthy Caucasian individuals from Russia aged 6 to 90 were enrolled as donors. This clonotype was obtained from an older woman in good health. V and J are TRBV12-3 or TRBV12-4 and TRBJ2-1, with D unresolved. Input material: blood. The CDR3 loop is CASSRQKGGQFF. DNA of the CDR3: TGTGCCAGCAGTCGGCAGAAGGGTGGGCAGTTCTTC.